This T cell receptor (beta chain) was identified in a study of cytomegalovirus exposure and HLA in healthy donors. Study observations and caveats: Previous analysis showed most TCR beta V segments were productive about 90% or about 30% of the time. Reports showed the classifier diagnosing cytomegalovirus status with high specificity and sensitivity. Further analysis was carried out later, and it showed several of the most significant clusters appearing linked to common viral pathogens.

This PCR relied on a set of 60 Vbeta primers and 13 Jbeta primers. Only in-frame clones appear in the TCRdb table, and some are missing; sequencing was by immunoSEQ multiplex PCR. The table has about 130,000 clones, around 72% seen once. On this clone: Its specificity is unknown.

Trimming removed 7 bases from V and 0 bases from J; junction bases left unmatched: 8. Germline-derived CDR1 and CDR2 are SQVTM and ANQGSEA. The CDR3 consists of 15 residues. The J gene is TRBJ1-1, the V gene TRBV29-1, with 10 bases identical to TRBD1. The sample comprised PBMCs. The receptor was derived from a young man in good health and CMV-seropositive. The CDR3 loop reads CSAGQGWGMNTEAFF. In DNA form, the CDR3 reads TGCAGCGCGGGACAGGGGTGGGGCATGAACACTGAAGCTTTCTTT.